This TCR beta chain emerged from a study of shared clonotypes between healthy human individuals. Data came from immunoSEQ multiplex PCR; TCRdb stores just in-frame clones and leaves some out. The data hold about 460,000 clones, with approximately 77% observed a single time. In its sample, this clone was seen once. Its specificity is not known. The study, taken as a whole, reports: The expectation was that sequencing depth would affect clonotype sharing among donors. The represented genetic and exposure-history diversity was limited by the small number of donors.

J lost 8 bases, V lost 5 bases, and 10 bases had no gene match. The CDR3 covers 15 residues. Germline assignment: CDR1 MDHEN and CDR2 SYDVKM. Sequenced: PBMCs. The chain joins TRBV28 to TRBJ1-4; TRBD1 aligns across 8 bases. This TCR derives from a woman aged 40 to 55 in good health. Some clones in this sample may be carry-over from other donors' samples. For the CDR3, the DNA is TGTGCCAGCAGTGCTACAGGGGGGAAGAGCGAAAAACTGTTTTTT. Protein: CASSATGGKSEKLFF.